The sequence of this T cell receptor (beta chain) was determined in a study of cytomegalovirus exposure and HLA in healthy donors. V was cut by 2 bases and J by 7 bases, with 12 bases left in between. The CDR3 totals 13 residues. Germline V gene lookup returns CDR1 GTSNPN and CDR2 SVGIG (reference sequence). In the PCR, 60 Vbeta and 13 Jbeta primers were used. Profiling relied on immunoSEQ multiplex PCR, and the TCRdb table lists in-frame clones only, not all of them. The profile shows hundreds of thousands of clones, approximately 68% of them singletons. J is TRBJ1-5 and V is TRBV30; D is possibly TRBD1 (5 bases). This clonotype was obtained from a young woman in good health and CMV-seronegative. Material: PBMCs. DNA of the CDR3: TGTGCCTGGAGTTGGGGGGTGGGACAGCCCCAGCATTTT. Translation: CAWSWGVGQPQHF. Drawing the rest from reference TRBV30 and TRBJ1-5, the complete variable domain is SQTIHQWPATLVQPVGSPLSLECTVEGTSNPNLYWYRQAAGRGLQLLFYSVGIGQISSEVPQNLSASRPQDRQFILSSKKLLLSDSGFYLCAWSWGVGQPQHFGDGTRLSIL.